This TCR beta chain was recorded in a study of shared clonotypes between healthy human individuals. General study points: The authors sampled blood alone, and tissue repertoires likely differ.

The data were produced by immunoSEQ multiplex PCR, yet TCRdb's version contains in-frame clones alone and is incomplete. Of about 2.2 million clones listed, 80% to 95% are singletons. Naive CD8 cells, CD45RO-negative and positively selected for CCR7, excluded terminally differentiated effector memory CD45RA+ cells. Note on this clone: Its specificity is not known. Other nucleotide sequences from this sample produce the same CDR3.

Trimming removed 0 bases from V and 1 base from J, with 4 bases in between. CDR3 length: 13 amino acids. The germline gives CDR1 SGDLS, CDR2 YYNGEE. V is TRBV9 and J is TRBJ2-5; no firm D call. Sequencing was performed on naive CD8+ T cells from PBMCs. The TCR comes from a man aged 18 to 35 in good health. Some clones in this sample may be carry-over from other donors' samples. CDR3 sequence reads: CASSVGGQETQYF. In nucleotides, the CDR3 is TGTGCCAGCAGCGTAGGGGGCCAAGAGACCCAGTACTTC.